One sample yielded the 10 T cell receptor beta chains listed below, sequenced in a study of T cell repertoires in cytomegalovirus infection. TCRdb reprocessed the reads with MiXCR, giving one entry per CDR3 protein. Of approximately 990,000 distinct CDR3 sequences detected, approximately 31% appear once; the ten largest clones hold roughly 13%. Antigen specificity for these receptors is unknown. The source was cultured CD8+ T cells from PBMCs, collected from culture after CMV antigen stimulation. These receptors were collected from a human donor in good health (CMV status not recorded). Some clones in this sample may be carry-over from other donors' samples.

This sequence joins TRBV4-1 and TRBJ1-1; possibly TRBD1 for D (5 bases). Trimming removed 5 bases from V and 1 base from J, with 14 bases in between. This CDR3 contains 15 residues. Germline CDR1 is MGHRA and CDR2 is YSYEKL. CDR3 in amino acids: CASSIKTEKNTEAFF. CDR3 DNA sequence: TGCGCCAGCAGCATAAAGACAGAGAAGAACACTGAAGCTTTCTTT.

CDR3 nucleotide sequence: TGTGCCAGCAGCTCCGTACGGGCTGGGGCCAACGTCCTGACTTTC. Its translation is CASSSVRAGANVLTF. The V and J genes are TRBV7-6 and TRBJ2-6; no clear D gene. V gave up 4 bases and J gave up 2 bases, with 9 bases separating them. The CDR3 is made up of 15 amino acids. Germline CDR1 reads SGHVS; CDR2 reads FNYEAQ.

This chain uses TRBV6-1 with TRBJ2-1; unclear D gene. V shed 4 bases and J shed 8 bases, with 6 bases lying between them. Germline CDR1 MNHNS, CDR2 SASEGT. This CDR3 spans 11 amino acids. CDR3 sequence reads: CASSVDDEQFF. Written as DNA, the CDR3 is TGTGCCAGCAGTGTAGACGATGAGCAGTTCTTC.

This CDR3 reads CASRAGVWETQYF. CDR3 sequence (DNA): TGTGCCAGCAGAGCGGGGGTCTGGGAGACCCAGTACTTC. The gene calls are TRBV6-1 and TRBJ2-5, with 8 bases aligning to TRBD2. From germline, CDR1 is MNHNS and CDR2 SASEGT. The V segment lost 6 bases and the J segment 5 bases; nucleotides outside the gene matches: 5. The CDR3 is made up of 13 amino acids.

The genes are TRBV24-1 and TRBJ1-2; D is uncertain. V was cut by 3 bases and J by 2 bases, with 3 bases left in between. This CDR3 contains 12 residues. Germline CDR1 is KGHDR and CDR2 is SFDVKD. CDR3 bases: TGTGCCACCAGTGATCCGAACTATGGCTACACCTTC. This gives the protein CATSDPNYGYTF.

The rearrangement uses TRBV6-2 or TRBV6-3 and TRBJ2-1, with a tentative D call TRBD1 (5 bases). The CDR3 is made up of 13 amino acids. V lost 6 bases to trimming and J lost 5 bases, with 11 bases between them. Per the germline V gene, CDR1 is MNHEY and CDR2 is SVGEGT. The CDR3 spells CASSRQSNNEQFF. The CDR3 DNA reads as TGTGCCAGCAGCCGACAGAGTAACAATGAGCAGTTCTTC.

This clonotype has just a few counts. The chain is built from TRBV7-9 and TRBJ2-7; D gene ambiguous. The germline CDR1 and CDR2 sequences are SEHNR and FQNEAQ (reference sequence). The CDR3 has 14 amino acids. V lost 4 bases to trimming and J lost 3 bases, with 13 bases between them. In nucleotides, the CDR3 is TGTGCCAGCAGCTCCGACTTACGAAGCTACGAGCAGTACGTC. Its protein product is CASSSDLRSYEQYV.

The rearrangement joins TRBV12-5 to TRBJ1-2; D perhaps matches TRBD1 (5 bases). The V gene's germline CDR1 is LGHNT and CDR2 FRNRAP. CDR3 length equals 12 residues. The V and J ends lost 11 bases and 5 bases respectively, with 15 bases between them. CDR3 sequence: CAGQTQDYGYTF. CDR3 coding DNA: TGTGCTGGACAAACACAGGATTATGGCTACACCTTC.

This clonotype was counted between two and nine times. The chain employs TRBV27 and TRBJ2-1; 7 nucleotides align to TRBD1. V dropped 0 bases and J dropped 3; count of bases not matched to a gene: 8. The CDR3 covers 17 residues. Germline V gene data show CDR1 as MNHEY and CDR2 as SMNVEV (reference sequence). In nucleotides, the CDR3 is TGTGCCAGCAGTTTATCTCCCCCAGGGGGATTCTACAATGAGCAGTTCTTC. This sequence encodes CASSLSPPGGFYNEQFF.

The chain carries TRBV23-1 and TRBJ2-1; D might be TRBD1 (6 bases). TRBV23-1 is designated an ORF whose function remains uncertain. CDR3 size: 15 residues. V shed 0 bases and J shed 8 bases, with 14 bases lying between them. The CDR3 nucleotides read TGCGCCAGCAGTCAATCGAAGGCAGGGGATGATGAGCAGTTCTTC. This gives the protein CASSQSKAGDDEQFF.